These 23 T cell receptor beta chains were sequenced from one sample in a study of T cell repertoires in cytomegalovirus infection. MiXCR was run by TCRdb on the reads, yielding one entry per CDR3 protein. This table holds approximately 71,000 distinct CDR3 sequences, 20% to 25% found once. Their antigen targets remain unknown. Sequencing used CD8+ T cells from cultured PBMCs, obtained from culture after CMV antigen stimulation. Receptors were obtained from a human donor in good health (CMV status not recorded). Some clones in this sample may be carry-over from other donors' samples.

Many counts were recorded for this clonotype. The rearrangement joins TRBV12-3 or TRBV12-4 to TRBJ1-2; perhaps TRBD1 as D (5 bases). The CDR3 spans 15 residues. Trimming removed 8 bases from V and 6 bases from J, with 22 bases in between. This CDR3 reads CASGPMLEGRHGYTF. The CDR3 DNA reads as TGTGCCAGCGGGCCGATGCTGGAGGGACGGCATGGCTACACCTTC.

This clonotype was counted a few times. V and J are TRBV27 and TRBJ2-7, with D perhaps TRBD1 (6 bases). CDR3 length: 16 residues. In germline, CDR1 is MNHEY, CDR2 SMNVEV (reference sequence). V gave up 5 bases and J gave up 3 bases, with 20 bases separating them. CDR3 region: CASSPSLGDTYYEQYF. Here the CDR3 DNA reads TGTGCCAGCAGTCCTTCTCTAGGGGACACCTACTACGAGCAGTACTTC.

This rearrangement joins TRBV7-8 to TRBJ2-7; 8 nucleotides align to TRBD1. The CDR3 is 17 amino acids. J gave up 5 bases and V 6 bases, and 18 bases lay outside the gene matches. From germline, CDR1 is SGHVS and CDR2 FQNEAQ. This CDR3 is CASSSTDRELLSHEQYF. The CDR3 nucleotides read TGTGCCAGCAGTTCGACGGACAGGGAGTTGTTATCGCACGAGCAGTACTTC.

The chain employs TRBV30 and TRBJ2-7; 8 bases match TRBD1. The CDR3 sequence is 15 residues long. Per the germline V gene, CDR1 is GTSNPN and CDR2 is SVGIG (reference sequence). Germline trimming cut 1 base from V and 3 bases from J; bases unmatched to any gene: 8. CDR3 DNA sequence: TGTGCCTGGAGTGGGACAGGGTGGGGAGTCTACGAGCAGTACTTC. This gives the protein CAWSGTGWGVYEQYF.

V and J are TRBV11-2 and TRBJ2-1; D not certain. The CDR3 is 13 amino acids. V shed 1 base and J shed 4 bases, with 5 bases lying between them. Germline V CDR1 and CDR2: SGHAT, FQNNGV. CDR3 amino acids: CASSLVPYNEQFF. The CDR3 bases are TGTGCCAGCAGCTTAGTCCCTTACAATGAGCAGTTCTTC.

This rearrangement joins TRBV12-3 or TRBV12-4 to TRBJ2-3; 9 nucleotides agree with TRBD2. The trim removed 3 bases at V and 5 bases at J, leaving 6 bases unmatched. The CDR3 runs to 15 residues. CDR3 sequence: CASSLSLAGQDTQYF. The CDR3 DNA follows: TGTGCCAGCAGTTTGAGTCTAGCGGGGCAAGATACGCAGTATTTT.

This clonotype was observed a few times. The chain carries TRBV7-2 and TRBJ2-1, with unresolved D. V was trimmed by 5 bases and J by 7 bases, leaving 12 bases between them. The CDR3 consists of 13 residues. Germline CDR1 SGHTA, CDR2 FQGNSA. The CDR3 DNA reads as TGTGCCAGCAGCATGAATTCTAAGAATGAGCAGTTCTTC. It encodes CASSMNSKNEQFF.

This chain joins TRBV6-1 and TRBJ2-7; possibly TRBD2 for D (5 bases). The germline CDR1 and CDR2 sequences are MNHNS and SASEGT. There are 15 residues in the CDR3. Trimming shortened V by 2 bases and J by 1 base, and 12 bases separated the two germline ends. The CDR3 protein is CASSEPVGVSYEQYF. The CDR3 DNA reads as TGTGCCAGCAGTGAACCCGTGGGAGTATCCTACGAGCAGTACTTC.

The V call is TRBV4-3, the J call TRBJ1-4; no clear D. The CDR3 is 16 residues long. The V end lost 0 bases, the J end lost 5 bases, and 13 bases lay between the germline ends. Germline V gene data show CDR1 as LGHNA and CDR2 as YSLEER. CDR3 protein: CASSQDTPYGNEKLFF. CDR3 bases: TGCGCCAGCAGCCAAGATACGCCTTACGGGAATGAAAAACTGTTTTTT.

This chain connects TRBV6-2 or TRBV6-3 to TRBJ2-3; D possibly corresponds to TRBD2 (5 bases). The CDR3 has 14 amino acids. The germline V gene encodes CDR1 MNHEY and CDR2 SVGEGT. V lost 3 bases and J lost 4, with 11 bases in between. The CDR3 nucleotides are TGTGCCAGCAGTTATAGTGGGGAGTCAGATACGCAGTATTTT. Translating gives CASSYSGESDTQYF.

CDR3 sequence reads: CASSPYGTANTGELFF. The CDR3 DNA sequence: TGTGCCAGCAGCCCTTACGGGACAGCGAACACCGGGGAGCTGTTTTTT. The chain joins TRBV9 to TRBJ2-2; 7 bases line up with TRBD1. The CDR3 spans 16 residues. Germline V gene lookup returns CDR1 SGDLS and CDR2 YYNGEE. J lost 0 bases, V lost 4 bases, and 6 bases had no gene match.

This clonotype appeared a few times. The chain links TRBV10-3 to TRBJ1-1; 7 bases map to TRBD1. The CDR3 extends over 13 amino acids. The trim removed 8 bases at V and 1 base at J, leaving 4 bases unmatched. Germline CDR1 reads ENHRY; CDR2 reads SYGVKD. CDR3 coding DNA: TGTGCCATCTGTAGACAGGGGAACACTGAAGCTTTCTTT. Its protein product is CAICRQGNTEAFF.

V is TRBV5-1 and J is TRBJ2-1; D unclear. This CDR3 region has 15 residues. The V gene's germline CDR1 is SGHRS and CDR2 YFSETQ. The V end was cut by 4 bases, the J end by 8 bases, with 19 bases between. The DNA for the CDR3 is TGCGCCAGCAGCCTGGACCATCAGGCTAAGGATGAGCAGTTCTTC. This gives the protein CASSLDHQAKDEQFF.

Comments on this clonotype: One junction end does not reproduce the germline sequence, and a read error may be involved. The chain is built from TRBV12-3 or TRBV12-4 and TRBJ2-2, with D maybe TRBD1 (6 bases). CDR3 length equals 12 residues. The CDR3 reads CASSFGGPGQIF. The CDR3 region has the DNA TGTGCCAGCAGTTTTGGGGGCCCGGGTCAGATTTTT.

The chain joins TRBV10-3 to TRBJ1-1; TRBD1 is a possible D gene (5 bases). The V gene lost 4 bases and the J gene lost 0 bases, with 12 bases spanning the gap. Germline V lookup: CDR1 ENHRY, CDR2 SYGVKD. The CDR3 length is 15 residues. CDR3 region: CAISGEAGLNTEAFF. The CDR3 DNA reads as TGTGCCATCAGTGGGGAGGCAGGGTTGAACACTGAAGCTTTCTTT.

This clonotype appeared a few times. The chain is built from TRBV15 and TRBJ1-1, with 7 bases lining up with TRBD1. The CDR3 runs 13 residues. CDR1 LNHNV and CDR2 YYDKDF come from the germline V gene (reference sequence). Trimming removed 3 bases from V and 5 bases from J; junction bases left unmatched: 3. The CDR3 is CATSSTRGTEAFF. DNA for the CDR3: TGTGCCACCAGCAGTACCAGGGGGACTGAAGCTTTCTTT.

The chain uses TRBV7-6 and TRBJ2-1; D gene ambiguous. CDR3 length equals 13 residues. V lost 5 bases and J 9 bases, leaving 14 bases between the germline ends. The germline V gene encodes CDR1 SGHVS and CDR2 FNYEAQ. CDR3: CASSPPGLLEQFF. DNA of the CDR3: TGTGCCAGCAGCCCCCCCGGCCTTCTTGAGCAGTTCTTC.

A few counts support this clonotype. The CDR3 region has the DNA TGTGCCAGCAGTAGAGGGATTGAGCAGTTCTTC. Protein: CASSRGIEQFF. V gene TRBV7-9 combines with J gene TRBJ2-1; D may be TRBD2 (5 bases). CDR1 and CDR2 from the germline V gene are SEHNR and FQNEAQ (reference sequence). V dropped 6 bases and J dropped 9 bases, with 9 bases sitting between them. The CDR3 is 11 amino acids.

This chain uses TRBV7-8 with TRBJ2-2, with 8 bases that match TRBD1. Germline V gene data show CDR1 as SGHVS and CDR2 as FQNEAQ. The V segment lost 3 bases and the J segment 0 bases; nucleotides outside the gene matches: 3. This CDR3 has 16 residues. In DNA, the CDR3 is TGTGCCAGCAGCTTGCGGGACAGGCCGAACACCGGGGAGCTGTTTTTT. It encodes CASSLRDRPNTGELFF.

The CDR3 loop reads CASSDAPAYYEQYF. CDR3 in DNA: TGTGCCAGCAGCGACGCACCGGCGTACTACGAGCAGTACTTC. The V gene is TRBV7-9, the J gene TRBJ2-7; D remains unclear. The V gene lost 5 bases and the J gene lost 3 bases, with 14 bases spanning the gap. Germline V gene data show CDR1 as SEHNR and CDR2 as FQNEAQ (reference sequence). The CDR3 totals 14 residues.

The chain combines TRBV5-5 with TRBJ1-2; D unclear. Germline values: CDR1 SGHKS, CDR2 YYEKEE (reference sequence). The CDR3 sequence is 14 residues long. Deletions cut 0 bases from V and 10 bases from J, with 16 bases between. CDR3 protein: CASSLELGDLDYTF. The CDR3 DNA reads TGTGCCAGCAGCTTGGAATTGGGAGACTTGGACTACACCTTC.

The gene calls are TRBV11-2 and TRBJ1-5; 7 nucleotides match TRBD1. Germline V gene data show CDR1 as SGHAT and CDR2 as FQNNGV. Trimming at V came to 2 bases and at J to 5 bases, leaving 6 bases not matched to a gene. The CDR3 contains 15 residues. The CDR3 region is CASSLNSGGYQPQHF. The CDR3 DNA is TGTGCCAGCAGCTTAAATTCAGGGGGTTATCAGCCCCAGCATTTT.

In this sample, this clonotype turned up a few times. The CDR3 nucleotides are TGTGCCAGCAGCTTGGGGGATTCAGGGGGGGAGCAGTTCTTC. Protein sequence: CASSLGDSGGEQFF. The chain carries TRBV7-2 and TRBJ2-1; possible D gene TRBD1, 7 bases. V was cut by 3 bases and J by 10 bases, with 16 bases left in between. Germline CDR1 is SGHTA and CDR2 is FQGNSA. This CDR3 is built from 14 residues.